This T cell receptor (beta chain) was observed in a study of vaccination and CD4 T cells after COVID-19. About the study: The cells in question were stimulated using overlapping spike peptides derived from SARS-CoV-2, HCoV-NL63, HCoV-OC43 and HCoV-229E. As a positive control, some control cultures were given a CEFX pool, while others were given an HIV-1 Nef pool or no peptide.

Looked up from germline, CDR1 is DFQATT and CDR2 is SNEGSKA (reference sequence). The CDR3 runs to 15 residues. The V end lost 4 bases, the J end lost 2 bases, and 12 bases lay between the germline ends. The treatment here: roughly 10-day PBMC culture with coronavirus spike peptide pools or control peptides (ViraFEST assay). In the ViraFEST assay, peptide-pool expansion preceded TCR sequencing of expanded clonotypes. Half-medium replacement with fresh IL-2 medium took place on days 3 and 7. This clonotype was seen a few times. Its antigen is unidentified. Cultured CD4+ T-cell DNA underwent Oncomine TCR Beta short-read sequencing. In TCRdb, the PCR reads were re-called with MiXCR into one record per CDR3 protein. The sample lists some 15,000 distinct CDR3 sequences, under 80% occurring once.

The receptor comes from a human donor who had recovered from COVID-19. The chain is built from TRBV20-1 and TRBJ1-6; D unresolved. The sample was CD4+ T cells from blood, cultured in vitro. CDR3 nucleotides: TGCAGTGCTATAGGGTCGACGACCTATAATTCACCCCTCCACTTT. Its protein product is CSAIGSTTYNSPLHF.